A single T cell receptor beta chain is shown here with its context. Its specificity is unknown. These data come from a study of T cell responses to AZD1222 COVID-19 vaccine. The assay was immunoSEQ multiplex PCR, and TCRdb's table has in-frame clones only and misses some. The table shows 86,000 or so clones, with 90% to 95% occurring only once. Germline assignment: CDR1 LNHDA and CDR2 SQIVND (reference sequence). The CDR3 has 13 residues. V was pared by 5 bases and J by 8 bases, with 15 bases between. Study conclusions and caveats: The donors showed a predominance of white British ancestry and of females, with possible underestimation of clonal diversity. Breadth and depth of Spike-specific TCRs rose after two AZD1222 doses. Baseline seropositivity characterized only a handful of AZD1222 recipients. Repertoire samples came only from after the peak T cell response.

The sequence came from an adult who received the AZD1222 COVID-19 vaccine. The rearrangement joins TRBV19 to TRBJ1-2; TRBD1 might be the D (6 bases). The sample was peripheral blood, taken 28 days after the second AZD1222 dose. CDR3 protein: CASSLTTGSGYTF. CDR3 nucleotides: TGTGCCAGTAGTCTAACCACAGGGTCAGGCTACACCTTC. Full variable domain (missing parts from reference TRBV19 and TRBJ1-2): DGGITQSPKYLFRKEGQNVTLSCEQNLNHDAMYWYRQDPGQGLRLIYYSQIVNDFQKGDIAEGYSVSREKKESFPLTVTSAQKNPTAFYLCASSLTTGSGYTFGSGTRLTVV.